This T cell receptor beta chain emerged from a study of cytomegalovirus exposure and HLA in healthy donors. Both 60 Vbeta primers and 13 Jbeta primers went into the PCR. Clones were read by immunoSEQ multiplex PCR, and TCRdb kept only the in-frame ones, dropping some. The sample has about 120,000 clones, less than 65% seen once. The receptor's source is a man aged 40-49 years in good health and CMV-seropositive. The specimen sequenced was PBMCs.

CDR3 in amino acids: CASSLVGQTYEQYF. CDR3 nucleotides: TGCGCCAGCAGCTTGGTAGGACAAACCTACGAGCAGTACTTC. The chain is built from TRBV5-1 and TRBJ2-7; D is perhaps TRBD1 (5 bases). V was clipped by 0 bases and J by 2 bases, with 9 bases between them. The CDR3 is made up of 14 amino acids. Germline loops: CDR1 SGHRS, CDR2 YFSETQ.